This is a list of T cell receptor beta chains from one sample in a study of shared clonotypes between healthy human individuals. The table came from immunoSEQ multiplex PCR; TCRdb's copy has only in-frame clones and leaves some out. The sample consists of roughly 1,100,000 clones, under 80% of them appearing once. Sequenced: memory CD4+ T cells sorted from blood. The receptor set was obtained from a man younger than 35 in good health. Each CDR3 is given with its conserved first and last residue. A D gene is named only where the DNA matches it firmly. A row's size may be missing; if present it is once, few, many or a size class.

V gene,clone size,J gene,D gene,CDR3 DNA,CDR3 protein
TRBV11-2,-,TRBJ1-1,-,TGTGCCAGCAGCTCAGGACTCATGAACACTGAAGCTTTCTTT,CASSSGLMNTEAFF
TRBV11-2,-,TRBJ2-1,-,TGTGCCAGCAGCTTAGCCCAGGACAATGAGCAGTTCTTC,CASSLAQDNEQFF
TRBV20-1,few,TRBJ1-4,-,TGCAGTGCTAGAGACCTGGGCCCACTGTTTTTT,CSARDLGPLFF
TRBV2,-,TRBJ1-2,-,TGTGCCAGCAGTGAACAGGGAGGATATGGCTACACCTTC,CASSEQGGYGYTF
TRBV11-2,few,TRBJ2-3,-,TGTGCCAGCAGCTCCGAGGGACTCACAGATACGCAGTATTTT,CASSSEGLTDTQYF
TRBV7-2,few,TRBJ2-5,-,TGTGCCAGCAGCGAGGGGATACAAGAGACCCAGTACTTC,CASSEGIQETQYF
TRBV18,-,TRBJ1-6,TRBD1,TGTGCCAGCTCACGATCGGCAGGGGGGAACTCACCCCTCCACTTT,CASSRSAGGNSPLHF
TRBV29-1,few,TRBJ1-2,-,TGCAGCGTCCCCCTGGGCTATGGCTACACCTTC,CSVPLGYGYTF
TRBV6-5,-,TRBJ2-2,-,TGTGCCAGCAGTTGGACTTCTAACACCGGGGAGCTGTTTTTT,CASSWTSNTGELFF
TRBV30,-,TRBJ1-5,-,TGTGCCTGGAGTCGAAGGAACAGGGAAGACAATCAGCCCCAGCATTTT,CAWSRRNREDNQPQHF
TRBV7-8,-,TRBJ1-2,-,TGTGCCAGCAGCTTACCTACAGAGAACTATGGCTACACCTTC,CASSLPTENYGYTF
TRBV28,-,TRBJ1-5,-,TGTGCCACCCTTGGGCAGGGCAGTCAGCCCCAGCATTTT,CATLGQGSQPQHF
TRBV19,once,TRBJ2-3,TRBD1,TGTGCCAGTAGCCCCCAGGACAGGACTGGCACAGATACGCAGTATTTT,CASSPQDRTGTDTQYF
TRBV6-1,few,TRBJ2-7,TRBD2,TGTGCCAGCAGCCTGATGGGGGGGAGCTCCTACGAGCAGTACTTC,CASSLMGGSSYEQYF
TRBV4-1,-,TRBJ2-7,-,TGCGCCAGCAGCCAAGACTGGGGCAGGGGCTCCTACGAGCAGTACTTC,CASSQDWGRGSYEQYF
TRBV5-8,once,TRBJ1-4,TRBD1,TGTGCCAGCAGCCGGGACAGGCTTAATGAAAAACTGTTTTTT,CASSRDRLNEKLFF
TRBV4-3,-,TRBJ1-1,TRBD1,TGCGCCAGCAGCTATCTACCGGGACAGGCATCGAACACTGAAGCTTTCTTT,CASSYLPGQASNTEAFF
TRBV5-4,-,TRBJ2-5,TRBD2,TGTGCCAGCAGCTTGGGCCTAGCGGGGGGCCAAGAGACCCAGTACTTC,CASSLGLAGGQETQYF
TRBV6-5,-,TRBJ2-3,TRBD2,TGTGCCAGTGTTGCTAGCGGGAGGGCCACAGATACGCAGTATTTT,CASVASGRATDTQYF
TRBV21-1,few,TRBJ2-1,-,TGTGCCAGCAGCAAAGACAGGTCCCTGAGCTCCTACAATGAGCAGTTCTTC,CASSKDRSLSSYNEQFF
TRBV2,-,TRBJ1-1,-,TGTGCCAGCAAAAAGGGGAGGAACACTGAAGCTTTCTTT,CASKKGRNTEAFF
TRBV15,-,TRBJ2-3,-,TGTGCCACCAGCAGGAAAGCGGAGACCACAGATACGCAGTATTTT,CATSRKAETTDTQYF
TRBV29-1,-,TRBJ2-1,-,TGCAGCGTTGGAGCCGTGGGCAATGAGCAGTTCTTC,CSVGAVGNEQFF
TRBV6-1,-,TRBJ2-3,-,TGTGCCAGCAGTACCCGGGGAAGCACAGATACGCAGTATTTT,CASSTRGSTDTQYF
TRBV2,-,TRBJ1-3,-,TGTGCCAGCAGTGAAGAAGGGGGATCTGGAAACACCATATATTTT,CASSEEGGSGNTIYF
TRBV7-2,-,TRBJ1-1,-,TGTGCCAGCAGATCAAAACGGGACGGAAAGAACACTGAAGCTTTCTTT,CASRSKRDGKNTEAFF
TRBV10-3,once,TRBJ1-1,-,TGTGCCATCAGGGGATCGGGGAACACTGAAGCTTTCTTT,CAIRGSGNTEAFF
TRBV7-2,-,TRBJ2-7,-,TGTGCCAGCAGCTCCCAAAACGAGCAGTACTTC,CASSSQNEQYF
TRBV5-1,-,TRBJ2-3,TRBD2,TGCGCCAGCAGCTTCACTAGCGGGAGTAGTACAGATACGCAGTATTTT,CASSFTSGSSTDTQYF
TRBV11-2,-,TRBJ2-3,-,TGTGCCAGCAGCTTAGACGCGGGATTCCCAGATACGCAGTATTTT,CASSLDAGFPDTQYF
TRBV6-1,many,TRBJ2-7,-,TGTGCCAGCAGGGGGAGGACAGCGGACTACGAGCAGTACTTC,CASRGRTADYEQYF
TRBV5-6,-,TRBJ1-2,TRBD1,TGTGCCAGCAGCTTGGTAGGACAGGGACTAAACTATGGCTACACCTTC,CASSLVGQGLNYGYTF
TRBV6-5,-,TRBJ2-7,TRBD2,TGTGCCAGCAGTTTACTAGCGGGGTACGAGCAGTACTTC,CASSLLAGYEQYF
TRBV7-2,-,TRBJ2-5,TRBD2,TGTGCCAGCAGCTTAATCGGGAGGGGCGGACAAGAGACCCAGTACTTC,CASSLIGRGGQETQYF
TRBV5-4,-,TRBJ2-1,TRBD2,TGTGCCAGCAGCGCCGGGTCTAGCGGGTCCTACTACAATGAGCAGTTCTTC,CASSAGSSGSYYNEQFF
TRBV18,-,TRBJ1-6,-,TGTGCCAGCGCTAACGGGGGGCGCGGTTCACCCCTCCACTTT,CASANGGRGSPLHF
TRBV27,few,TRBJ1-6,TRBD1,TGTGCCAGCAGTTTAATAGTTGGGACAGGGGGGAATACATCACCCCTCCACTTT,CASSLIVGTGGNTSPLHF
TRBV5-1,-,TRBJ2-3,TRBD2,TGCGCCAGCAGCCATTCAAGCGGGAATGGGGCAGATACGCAGTATTTT,CASSHSSGNGADTQYF
TRBV5-4,-,TRBJ2-7,TRBD2,TGTGCCAGCAGCCTACCATGGACTAGCGGGAGGGTTAGCTCCTACGAGCAGTACTTC,CASSLPWTSGRVSSYEQYF
TRBV15,-,TRBJ2-5,-,TGTGCCACCAGCAGAGTAGACACGTACCAAGAGACCCAGTACTTC,CATSRVDTYQETQYF
TRBV5-1,-,TRBJ1-1,TRBD1,TGCGCCAGCAGCCCCCCGGGCAGGGGGCAAACTGAAGCTTTCTTT,CASSPPGRGQTEAFF
TRBV18,-,TRBJ2-7,-,TGTGCCAGCTCACCGGTCGGCAGGGGCTACGAGCAGTACTTC,CASSPVGRGYEQYF
TRBV5-1,-,TRBJ1-2,TRBD1,TGCGCCAGCAGCGCAACAGGGGATGGCTATGGCTACACCTTC,CASSATGDGYGYTF
TRBV27,-,TRBJ2-5,-,TGTGCCAGCAGTTTAATACCTAAGAGAACCCAGTACTTC,CASSLIPKRTQYF
TRBV7-9,-,TRBJ2-7,TRBD2,TGTGCCAGCAGCTCAAGGACTAGCGGGAGGCTCTACGAGCAGTACTTC,CASSSRTSGRLYEQYF
TRBV28,few,TRBJ2-5,TRBD2,TGTGCCAGCCGTCCCGGACTAGCAGGAGAGACCCAGTACTTC,CASRPGLAGETQYF
TRBV7-2,-,TRBJ2-6,-,TGTGCCACCCGTTCTGGCAGACTAGGGGCCGGGGCCAACGTCCTGACTTTC,CATRSGRLGAGANVLTF
TRBV7-2,-,TRBJ2-5,-,TGTGCCAGCAGCTTAGATGGCAAGGCAGAGACCCAGTACTTC,CASSLDGKAETQYF
TRBV7-6,-,TRBJ1-6,TRBD1,TGTGCCAGCAGTCAAATGGCAGGGGGTTTTTCACCCCTCCACTTT,CASSQMAGGFSPLHF
TRBV11-2,-,TRBJ2-7,TRBD1,TGTGCCAGCAGCCTCAGGACAGGGGTCGGGTACGAGCAGTACTTC,CASSLRTGVGYEQYF
TRBV19,-,TRBJ1-6,TRBD1,TGTGCCAGTAGTACTAGACAGGGCTATAATTCACCCCTCCACTTT,CASSTRQGYNSPLHF
TRBV7-6,-,TRBJ2-5,-,TGTGCCAGCAGCCGAGGACCCCGGGTAGAGACCCAGTACTTC,CASSRGPRVETQYF
TRBV29-1,-,TRBJ2-3,TRBD1,TGCAGCGGAAGACAGGGGGTGGCAGATACGCAGTATTTT,CSGRQGVADTQYF
TRBV5-6,-,TRBJ2-7,-,TGTGCCAGCAGGCACGCCTGGCCTATCAGTGTACGGTACGAGCAGTACTTC,CASRHAWPISVRYEQYF
TRBV6-1,-,TRBJ1-2,-,TGTGCCAGCAGTGTCACAGGGAACTATGGCTACACCTTC,CASSVTGNYGYTF
TRBV5-1,-,TRBJ2-5,TRBD1,TGCGCCAGCAGCTTGCAGGGACAGGGTCAAGAGACCCAGTACTTC,CASSLQGQGQETQYF
TRBV19,-,TRBJ1-1,-,TGTGCCAGTAGCGGACAGTATCTCACTGAAGCTTTCTTT,CASSGQYLTEAFF
TRBV11-1,-,TRBJ2-7,-,TGTGCCAGCAGCTTCCGCCCCTGGACAGAAACCTACGAGCAGTACTTC,CASSFRPWTETYEQYF
TRBV6-1,-,TRBJ2-3,-,TGTGCCAGCAGTGTAGCCGGACAGTTCACCTCTACAGATACGCAGTATTTT,CASSVAGQFTSTDTQYF